What follows are 14 T cell receptor beta chains derived from one specimen sequenced in a study of memory CD4+ T cells and cytomegalovirus serostatus. Repertoires were generated with immunoSEQ multiplex PCR, while TCRdb's copy carries only in-frame clones and drops some. The table lists tens of thousands of clones, around three quarters of them singletons, with approximately 1.2% in the top ten. The sort gate was single viable CD3+CD4+CD8-CD45RO+ cells for memory CD4+ T cells. The specimen was memory CD4+ T cells from blood. The receptors originated from an adult in good health and CMV-seronegative.

V and J are TRBV7-9 and TRBJ1-4; 8 bases fit TRBD1. V gave up 5 bases and J gave up 8 bases; unmatched junction bases: 7. From germline, CDR1 is SEHNR and CDR2 FQNEAQ (reference sequence). The CDR3 has 14 residues. The CDR3 DNA is TGTGCCAGCAGCCCAAGACAGGGGAAGGAAAAACTGTTTTTT. It is translated as CASSPRQGKEKLFF.

This clone has only a few counts. The chain employs TRBV5-1 and TRBJ1-1, with 8 positions matching TRBD1. The CDR3 loop spans 14 amino acids. Germline CDR1 and CDR2: SGHRS and YFSETQ. The trim removed 4 bases at V and 5 bases at J, leaving 7 bases unmatched. CDR3 sequence: CASSPGNRGTEAFF. The CDR3 nucleotides read TGCGCCAGCAGCCCAGGGAACAGGGGGACTGAAGCTTTCTTT.

The J gene is TRBJ2-2, the V gene TRBV2; tentatively, D is TRBD2 (6 bases). Germline values: CDR1 SNHLY, CDR2 FYNNEI. With 1 base removed from V and 6 bases from J, the gap between germline ends came to 9 bases. The CDR3 is 14 residues long. The CDR3, as DNA: TGTGCCAGCAGTGAAGGGCGGGGTTCCGGGGAGCTGTTTTTT. The encoded protein is CASSEGRGSGELFF.

V and J are TRBV11-2 and TRBJ2-7, with 13 nucleotides matching TRBD2. Per the germline V gene, CDR1 is SGHAT and CDR2 is FQNNGV. V trimming: 5 bases; J trimming: 7 bases; junction bases outside the gene matches: 5. The CDR3 extends over 14 amino acids. The CDR3 spells CASSRTSGSYEQYF. DNA for the CDR3: TGTGCCAGCAGCAGGACTAGCGGGAGTTATGAGCAGTACTTC.

The V gene is TRBV2, the J gene TRBJ1-2, with no clear D. V gave up 6 bases and J gave up 0 bases, with 8 bases separating them. The germline CDR1 and CDR2 sequences are SNHLY and FYNNEI. The CDR3 contains 13 residues. The CDR3 sequence: CASRSVTNYGYTF. The CDR3 DNA reads TGTGCCAGCAGGTCTGTAACTAACTATGGCTACACCTTC. The entire variable domain, with the rest obtained from reference TRBV2 and TRBJ1-2, is as follows: EPEVTQTPSHQVTQMGQEVILRCVPISNHLYFYWYRQILGQKVEFLVSFYNNEISEKSEIFDDQFSVERPDGSNFTLKIRSTKLEDSAMYFCASRSVTNYGYTFGSGTRLTVV.

The V and J genes are TRBV7-9 and TRBJ2-2; 7 bases are a match to TRBD2. Trimming cost V 6 bases and J 5 bases; bases outside gene matches: 15. Germline V CDR1 and CDR2: SEHNR, FQNEAQ (reference sequence). This CDR3 contains 17 residues. CDR3 in DNA: TGTGCCAGCAGGCCCTATGAGGGAGGGCCGGGGACCGGGGAGCTGTTTTTT. As protein: CASRPYEGGPGTGELFF.

This chain links TRBV7-6 with TRBJ2-5; no definite D call. The end of the DNA is better explained by TRBJ2-7, so the J call may be wrong. The CDR3 spans 13 residues. Germline lookup yields CDR1 SGHVS and CDR2 FNYEAQ. CDR3 residues: CASSLAHLGEQYF. The CDR3 DNA sequence: TGTGCCAGCAGCTTAGCGCACCTCGGCGAGCAGTACTTC.

This chain links TRBV5-6 with TRBJ1-3; 9 bases map to TRBD1. The CDR3 contains 14 residues. Unmatched junction bases numbered 0, after V lost 3 bases and J lost 2 bases. CDR1 is SGHDT, CDR2 YYEEEE, per germline. The CDR3, as DNA: TGTGCCAGCAGCTGGGACAGGGCTGGAAACACCATATATTTT. Protein product: CASSWDRAGNTIYF.

The chain uses TRBV5-1 and TRBJ2-7, with TRBD1 matching 8 bases. With V trimmed by 6 bases and J by 5 bases, 7 bases remained unmatched. The CDR3 is 13 amino acids. CDR1 is SGHRS and CDR2 is YFSETQ in the germline V gene. The CDR3, as DNA: TGCGCCAGCAACCCAGGGGGCCACGACGAGCAGTACTTC. It codes for CASNPGGHDEQYF.

J is TRBJ2-5 and V is TRBV12-5; no clear D. CDR1 LGHNT and CDR2 FRNRAP come from the germline V gene. The V end lost 4 bases, the J end lost 2 bases, and 8 bases lay between the germline ends. The CDR3 extends over 13 amino acids. The DNA for the CDR3 is TGTGCTAGTGGTTCCGACCAACAAGAGACCCAGTACTTC. Its protein product is CASGSDQQETQYF.

This chain connects TRBV11-2 to TRBJ2-7; 11 nucleotides line up with TRBD1. CDR3 length: 14 residues. From germline, CDR1 is SGHAT and CDR2 FQNNGV. J gave up 7 bases and V 5 bases, and 7 bases lay outside the gene matches. The DNA for the CDR3 is TGTGCCAGCAGCACGGGGACAGGGGGTCGGGAGCAGTACTTC. Amino acid sequence: CASSTGTGGREQYF.

This clone was detected only once. This sequence joins TRBV18 and TRBJ1-4; 8 nucleotides line up with TRBD1. With 5 bases clipped from V and 8 bases from J, the junction kept 4 bases outside the gene matches. The length of the CDR3 is 13 residues. Germline CDR1 KGHSH, CDR2 LQKENI. The CDR3 loop reads CASSSDRDEKLFF. CDR3 nucleotides: TGTGCCAGCTCATCGGACAGGGACGAAAAACTGTTTTTT.

The chain is built from TRBV11-2 and TRBJ2-3; D not certain. The CDR3 totals 13 residues. Trimming left V 4 bases short and J 4 bases short, with 9 bases between. CDR1 and CDR2 (germline): SGHAT, FQNNGV. The CDR3 protein is CASSSTNPDTQYF. The DNA of the CDR3 is TGTGCCAGCAGCTCCACGAACCCAGATACGCAGTATTTT.

This clone was seen only once. The chain combines TRBV10-3 with TRBJ2-1; 7 bases match TRBD1. Unmatched junction bases numbered 10, after V lost 6 bases and J lost 5 bases. This CDR3 comprises 15 residues. Germline loops: CDR1 ENHRY, CDR2 SYGVKD. The CDR3: CAIRRDRVSDNEQFF. The CDR3 DNA sequence: TGTGCCATCAGACGTGACAGGGTCTCGGACAATGAGCAGTTCTTC.